This TCR beta chain stems from a study of blood T cell repertoires in COVID-19. At the level of the study: The study drew acute and convalescent COVID-19 samples from the United States, Italy and Spain. PBMCs, B-cell-depleted T cells, or T cells provided the cDNA or gDNA that made up the material.

The CDR3 length is 15 residues. In germline, CDR1 is MRHNA, CDR2 SNTAGT. Trimming at V came to 3 bases and at J to 4 bases, leaving 1 base not matched to a gene. In the source study's methods: Researchers report that nucleated cell counts were estimated from reference gene primer amplification. Sequencing was performed with immunoSEQ multiplex PCR; in TCRdb, only in-frame clones are kept and a portion is missing. D and trimming come from the DNA, and the V and J calls and clone size come from that table. The data hold around 180,000 clones, with over 80% observed a single time. The sample holds one count of this clone.

The source of this sequence is a woman aged 30 to 39 with acute or convalescent COVID-19. V and J are TRBV6-4 and TRBJ2-2, with 11 bases matching TRBD2. Sequenced material: peripheral blood. The CDR3 spells CASSDSGRATGELFF. CDR3 DNA: TGTGCCAGCAGTGATAGCGGGAGGGCCACCGGGGAGCTGTTTTTT.